The 29 T cell receptor beta chains in this list originate from one sample, sequenced in a study of beta chain features in type 1 diabetes. Study findings and constraints: Among patients with Type 1 diabetes, TCRB CDR3s were moderately but significantly shorter in every one of the four CD4+ subsets.

These receptors have no known antigen. cDNA synthesis used the whole RNA isolate, giving expressed TCRB sequences. Clones were read by immunoSEQ multiplex PCR, and TCRdb kept only the in-frame ones, dropping some. The profile covers around 160,000 clones, with roughly 9% appearing a single time and 0.65% to 0.9% taken by the ten largest. Sequencing input: central memory CD4+ T cells from blood. Receptors were obtained from a young woman with type 1 diabetes.

The chain joins TRBV15 to TRBJ1-1; D is undetermined. Germline V gene lookup returns CDR1 LNHNV and CDR2 YYDKDF (reference sequence). The CDR3 has 15 amino acids. Trimming took off 0 bases at V and 4 bases at J, with 12 bases between the two ends. CDR3 amino acids: CATSRDGSGGTEAFF. The DNA of the CDR3 is TGTGCCACCAGCAGAGATGGCTCAGGAGGCACTGAAGCTTTCTTT.

This clone was counted between two and nine times. The chain recombines TRBV11-3 with TRBJ2-1; tentative D call: TRBD2 (5 bases). The germline CDR1 and CDR2 sequences are SGHNT and YENEEA. V was cut by 3 bases and J by 4 bases, with 16 bases left in between. The CDR3 spans 16 residues. The CDR3 DNA reads as TGTGCCAGCAGCTTCGGGGTAGTGGCAGGATACAATGAGCAGTTCTTC. Encoded protein: CASSFGVVAGYNEQFF.

In this sample, this clone turned up a few times. The chain joins TRBV19 to TRBJ1-4; no definite D call. Trimming shortened V by 8 bases and J by 7 bases, and 11 bases separated the two germline ends. Germline values: CDR1 LNHDA, CDR2 SQIVND (reference sequence). This CDR3 comprises 12 residues. CDR3 amino acids: CASWRSGEKLFF. CDR3 DNA sequence: TGTGCCAGTTGGAGGTCGGGTGAAAAACTGTTTTTT. Supplemented by reference TRBV19 and TRBJ1-4, the full variable domain reads DGGITQSPKYLFRKEGQNVTLSCEQNLNHDAMYWYRQDPGQGLRLIYYSQIVNDFQKGDIAEGYSVSREKKESFPLTVTSAQKNPTAFYLCASWRSGEKLFFGSGTQLSVL.

There are a few counts of this clone. The chain combines TRBV5-1 with TRBJ2-1; 7 bases agree with TRBD1. The ends lost 3 bases at V and 4 bases at J; junction bases unmatched: 13. This CDR3 comprises 17 residues. Germline V lookup: CDR1 SGHRS, CDR2 YFSETQ. CDR3 bases: TGCGCCAGCAGCTCGGTGATAGGGGGCAGAGGATACAATGAGCAGTTCTTC. Encoded protein: CASSSVIGGRGYNEQFF.

This rearrangement joins TRBV10-3 to TRBJ2-4; 9 bases are shared with TRBD1. The CDR3 runs to 17 residues. V gave up 0 bases and J gave up 7 bases; unmatched junction bases: 10. Germline V CDR1 and CDR2: ENHRY, SYGVKD. The CDR3 is CAISESGGQGGRNIQYF. CDR3 coding DNA: TGTGCCATCAGTGAGTCAGGGGGACAGGGCGGTAGGAACATTCAGTACTTC.

In this sample, this clone turned up a few times. The chain employs TRBV19 and TRBJ2-1; D perhaps matches TRBD1 (5 bases). Germline assignment: CDR1 LNHDA and CDR2 SQIVND (reference sequence). Trimming pared 2 bases from V and 6 bases from J, leaving 11 bases between. The CDR3 is 14 amino acids. This CDR3 reads CASSIMGRVNEQFF. CDR3 in DNA: TGTGCCAGTAGTATAATGGGCAGGGTCAATGAGCAGTTCTTC.

CDR3 loop: CASKGPFGQPQHF. The CDR3 bases are TGTGCCAGCAAGGGGCCCTTCGGTCAGCCCCAGCATTTT. The chain carries TRBV19 and TRBJ1-5; maybe TRBD1 (5 bases). The ends were cut back, 9 bases at V and 6 bases at J, with 15 bases in the middle. CDR3 length: 13 residues. Germline values: CDR1 LNHDA, CDR2 SQIVND (reference sequence).

This clone was observed a few times. V gene TRBV28 combines with J gene TRBJ1-2; D possibly corresponds to TRBD1 (6 bases). Trimming cost V 9 bases and J 2 bases, with 19 bases left between them. Germline V CDR1 and CDR2: MDHEN, SYDVKM. This CDR3 has 15 amino acids. The CDR3 sequence: CASLAGGHSNYGYTF. The CDR3 nucleotides read TGTGCCAGTTTAGCGGGGGGCCACAGCAACTATGGCTACACCTTC.

In this sample, this clone turned up a few times. The J gene is TRBJ1-2, the V gene TRBV6-5; 7 bases line up with TRBD1. This CDR3 comprises 13 residues. The V segment lost 6 bases and the J segment 4 bases; nucleotides outside the gene matches: 5. Germline loops: CDR1 MNHEY, CDR2 SVGAGI. The chain's CDR3 is CASSPRGLYGYTF. The CDR3, as DNA: TGTGCCAGCAGCCCGAGGGGGCTCTATGGCTACACCTTC.

J is TRBJ2-1 and V is TRBV5-1; TRBD2 matches at 8 bases. The CDR3 totals 15 residues. The germline CDR1 and CDR2 sequences are SGHRS and YFSETQ. V lost 0 bases and J lost 2; bases outside the gene matches: 1. This chain's CDR3 is CASSLDGRAYNEQFF. In DNA form, the CDR3 reads TGCGCCAGCAGCTTGGACGGGAGGGCCTACAATGAGCAGTTCTTC.

The table lists this clone with a few counts. V gene TRBV5-4 combines with J gene TRBJ2-5, with D maybe TRBD2 (5 bases). Between the trimmed V and J ends, which lost 0 bases and 5 bases, there was a span of 11 bases. The CDR3 spans 14 residues. Per the germline V gene, CDR1 is SGHNT and CDR2 is YYREEE (reference sequence). The CDR3 DNA reads TGTGCCAGCAGCTTGGTAGCGACCGGGGAGACCCAGTACTTC. The encoded protein is CASSLVATGETQYF. The complete variable domain, with remaining parts taken from reference TRBV5-4 and TRBJ2-5, reads ETGVTQSPTHLIKTRGQQVTLRCSSQSGHNTVSWYQQALGQGPQFIFQYYREEENGRGNFPPRFSGLQFPNYSSELNVNALELDDSALYLCASSLVATGETQYFGPGTRLLVL.

This clone was counted ten times or more. J is TRBJ2-7 and V is TRBV7-2; 11 bases match TRBD2. This CDR3 comprises 16 residues. V shed 2 bases and J 4 bases; nucleotides not matched to a gene: 7. CDR1 and CDR2 from the germline V gene are SGHTA and FQGNSA. This CDR3 is CASSLPPSGRRYEQYF. DNA of the CDR3: TGTGCCAGCAGCTTACCCCCTAGCGGGAGGAGGTACGAGCAGTACTTC.

The chain carries TRBV30 and TRBJ2-2; 7 bases align to TRBD1. The V segment lost 4 bases and the J segment 1 base; nucleotides outside the gene matches: 9. This CDR3 has 16 amino acids. CDR1 is GTSNPN and CDR2 is SVGIG in the germline V gene (reference sequence). This CDR3 reads CAWMDVGTVNTGELFF. The CDR3 DNA reads as TGTGCCTGGATGGATGTGGGGACAGTGAACACCGGGGAGCTGTTTTTT.

This clone was recorded a few times. The rearrangement uses TRBV14 and TRBJ1-2, with D uncertain. The V end lost 1 base, the J end lost 6 bases, and 12 bases lay between the germline ends. Germline V gives CDR1 SGHDN, CDR2 FVKESK. This CDR3 is 14 amino acids long. The CDR3 bases are TGTGCCAGCAGCCAAGGACACTCGAGTAATGGCTACACCTTC. It yields the protein CASSQGHSSNGYTF. Filled out from reference TRBV14 and TRBJ1-2, the complete variable domain reads EAGVTQFPSHSVIEKGQTVTLRCDPISGHDNLYWYRRVMGKEIKFLLHFVKESKQDESGMPNNRFLAERTGGTYSTLKVQPAELEDSGVYFCASSQGHSSNGYTFGSGTRLTVV.

This clone was picked up a small number of times. Other DNA sequences in the same sample also yield this CDR3. The genes are TRBV29-1 and TRBJ2-1, with 9 nucleotides matching TRBD1. The germline V gene encodes CDR1 SQVTM and CDR2 ANQGSEA. This CDR3 spans 13 amino acids. V shed 3 bases and J 6 bases; nucleotides not matched to a gene: 3. In DNA form, the CDR3 reads TGCAGCGTTGACCGACAGGGGGGCAATGAGCAGTTCTTC. Translated, it gives CSVDRQGGNEQFF.

This clone was detected a few times. This chain links TRBV28 with TRBJ2-1; 8 nucleotides match TRBD2. The J segment lost 1 base and the V segment lost 6 bases, leaving 8 bases of the junction unmatched. The length of the CDR3 is 16 residues. Per germline, CDR1 MDHEN and CDR2 SYDVKM. The CDR3 bases are TGTGCCAGCAGATCAACCCGGGAGGGGTCCTACAATGAGCAGTTCTTC. Amino acids: CASRSTREGSYNEQFF.

V gene TRBV5-4 combines with J gene TRBJ2-1; TRBD2 matches at 9 bases. This CDR3 has 15 amino acids. Germline CDR1 SGHNT, CDR2 YYREEE (reference sequence). V trimming: 0 bases; J trimming: 5 bases; junction bases outside the gene matches: 3. The CDR3 is CASSLGSSGNNEQFF. DNA for the CDR3: TGTGCCAGCAGCTTGGGGTCTAGCGGGAACAATGAGCAGTTCTTC. Full variable domain (missing parts from reference TRBV5-4 and TRBJ2-1): ETGVTQSPTHLIKTRGQQVTLRCSSQSGHNTVSWYQQALGQGPQFIFQYYREEENGRGNFPPRFSGLQFPNYSSELNVNALELDDSALYLCASSLGSSGNNEQFFGPGTRLTVL.

This clone showed up just a few times. The chain has TRBV7-9 and TRBJ2-7, with 10 bases that match TRBD2. J was trimmed by 2 bases and V by 1 base; bases with no gene match: 14. This CDR3 has 19 residues. CDR1 and CDR2 from the germline V gene are SEHNR and FQNEAQ (reference sequence). This CDR3 reads CASSLDRLIPSGSPYEQYF. CDR3 bases: TGTGCCAGCAGCTTAGACCGGCTTATCCCTAGCGGGAGCCCCTACGAGCAGTACTTC.

This clone was seen only a few times. This CDR3 is also generated by other DNA sequences in the sample. The genes are TRBV7-9 and TRBJ1-2; D ambiguous. The CDR3 runs 13 residues. The germline CDR1 and CDR2 sequences are SEHNR and FQNEAQ (reference sequence). V shed 3 bases and J shed 4 bases, with 9 bases lying between them. The CDR3 DNA reads TGTGCCAGCAGCTTCCCCGGACTCTATGGCTACACCTTC. It encodes CASSFPGLYGYTF.

This clone has just a few counts. The chain employs TRBV9 and TRBJ1-2; D is possibly TRBD1 (6 bases). Trimming pared 4 bases from V and 8 bases from J, leaving 21 bases between. In germline, CDR1 is SGDLS, CDR2 YYNGEE. The CDR3 is made up of 15 amino acids. CDR3: CASSPGVPRMGGYTF. CDR3 nucleotide sequence: TGTGCCAGCAGCCCAGGGGTCCCAAGAATGGGGGGCTACACCTTC.

This clone was observed a handful of times. The rearrangement joins TRBV2 to TRBJ2-5; 7 bases map to TRBD2. The CDR3 consists of 13 residues. J gave up 4 bases and V 5 bases, and 4 bases lay outside the gene matches. Germline-derived CDR1 and CDR2 are SNHLY and FYNNEI. CDR3 nucleotide sequence: TGTGCCAGCAGTCTCCCTAGCGGAGAGACCCAGTACTTC. Its translation is CASSLPSGETQYF. The full variable domain, in which reference TRBV2 and TRBJ2-5 provide the parts outside the CDR3, is EPEVTQTPSHQVTQMGQEVILRCVPISNHLYFYWYRQILGQKVEFLVSFYNNEISEKSEIFDDQFSVERPDGSNFTLKIRSTKLEDSAMYFCASSLPSGETQYFGPGTRLLVL.

The sample holds a few counts of this clone. The chain employs TRBV7-2 and TRBJ2-3; D ambiguous. With 2 bases removed from V and 7 bases from J, the gap between germline ends came to 7 bases. CDR3 length: 12 amino acids. Germline CDR1 reads SGHTA; CDR2 reads FQGNSA. The DNA for the CDR3 is TGTGCCAGCAGCTTATCGCAGAATACGCAGTATTTT. Protein: CASSLSQNTQYF.

This clone has only a few counts. CDR3 nucleotide sequence: TGTGCCAGCAGAGGGACAGTATACACTGAAGCTTTCTTT. It codes for CASRGTVYTEAFF. V gene TRBV7-3 combines with J gene TRBJ1-1; 7 positions match TRBD1. This CDR3 is 13 amino acids long. CDR1 is SGHTA, CDR2 FQGTGA, per germline. Losses at the gene ends were 6 bases for V and 3 bases for J; bases not matched to a gene: 4.

This chain joins TRBV20-1 and TRBJ1-2; no reliable D call. V lost 4 bases and J lost 1, with 4 bases in between. The CDR3 sequence is 11 residues long. Germline assignment: CDR1 DFQATT and CDR2 SNEGSKA (reference sequence). This chain's CDR3 is CSAIVNYGYTF. CDR3 bases: TGCAGTGCTATAGTTAACTATGGCTACACCTTC.

In this sample, this clone turned up a few times. This sequence joins TRBV5-4 and TRBJ2-6, with D maybe TRBD1 (5 bases). The germline V and J ends were trimmed by 4 bases and 14 bases, with 16 bases remaining between them. This CDR3 contains 13 residues. Germline V gives CDR1 SGHNT, CDR2 YYREEE (reference sequence). CDR3 amino acids: CASSLPQVAILTF. The CDR3 nucleotides are TGTGCCAGCAGCCTCCCACAGGTGGCTATCCTGACTTTC.

The chain joins TRBV5-1 to TRBJ2-4; D might be TRBD2 (6 bases). The CDR3 extends over 16 amino acids. Per germline, CDR1 SGHRS and CDR2 YFSETQ. V was trimmed by 3 bases and J by 0 bases, leaving 13 bases between them. CDR3 sequence: CASSSFSGVAKNIQYF. The CDR3 bases are TGCGCCAGCAGCTCTTTTAGCGGTGTAGCCAAAAACATTCAGTACTTC.

This clone was observed a handful of times. V is TRBV9 and J is TRBJ2-7; a weak D match, TRBD1 (5 bases). CDR3 size: 15 residues. Per germline, CDR1 SGDLS and CDR2 YYNGEE. The V gene lost 0 bases and the J gene lost 3 bases, with 13 bases spanning the gap. CDR3 sequence reads: CASSVGVGPIYEQYF. In DNA, the CDR3 is TGTGCCAGCAGCGTAGGGGTGGGGCCGATCTACGAGCAGTACTTC.

The chain couples TRBV19 to TRBJ2-7; 8 nucleotides agree with TRBD1. Trimming cost V 4 bases and J 2 bases; bases outside gene matches: 7. CDR1 LNHDA and CDR2 SQIVND come from the germline V gene (reference sequence). There are 15 residues in the CDR3. CDR3 residues: CASSTPGQGTYEQYF. Here the CDR3 DNA reads TGTGCCAGTAGTACCCCAGGACAGGGCACCTACGAGCAGTACTTC. The whole variable domain, remainder taken from reference TRBV19 and TRBJ2-7, is DGGITQSPKYLFRKEGQNVTLSCEQNLNHDAMYWYRQDPGQGLRLIYYSQIVNDFQKGDIAEGYSVSREKKESFPLTVTSAQKNPTAFYLCASSTPGQGTYEQYFGPGTRLTVT.

This clone was seen a handful of times. The chain couples TRBV5-1 to TRBJ2-5; D call uncertain. The V gene lost 5 bases and the J gene lost 0 bases, with 5 bases spanning the gap. The CDR3 is 12 amino acids. Germline values: CDR1 SGHRS, CDR2 YFSETQ. The CDR3 sequence is CASREYQETQYF. Here the CDR3 DNA reads TGCGCCAGCAGGGAGTACCAAGAGACCCAGTACTTC.